This entry lists 22 T cell receptor beta chains sequenced from one sample in a study of blood T cell repertoires in COVID-19. Method: immunoSEQ multiplex PCR; TCRdb's copy keeps in-frame clones and lacks some. The table records some 250,000 clones, about 70% of them present only once. The sequenced sample consisted of peripheral blood. The source is a woman aged 80 or over with acute or convalescent COVID-19.

The chain uses TRBV10-3 and TRBJ1-2; 7 bases fit TRBD1. Germline V CDR1 and CDR2: ENHRY, SYGVKD. This CDR3 comprises 13 residues. Trimming removed 7 bases from V and 6 bases from J; junction bases left unmatched: 8. The CDR3 region is CAITTKGADGYTF. The DNA of the CDR3 is TGTGCCATCACCACGAAGGGGGCGGATGGCTACACCTTC.

Notes on this clone: The same CDR3 also results from other DNA sequences found in this sample. This sequence joins TRBV19 and TRBJ2-5, with TRBD2 matching over 11 bases. In germline, CDR1 is LNHDA, CDR2 SQIVND (reference sequence). This CDR3 is 15 amino acids long. With 6 bases clipped from V and 2 bases from J, the junction kept 5 bases outside the gene matches. CDR3 loop: CASSIGTSGQETQYF. DNA of the CDR3: TGTGCCAGTAGCATCGGGACTAGCGGTCAAGAGACCCAGTACTTC. Using reference TRBV19 and TRBJ2-5 for the parts outside the CDR3, the full variable domain is DGGITQSPKYLFRKEGQNVTLSCEQNLNHDAMYWYRQDPGQGLRLIYYSQIVNDFQKGDIAEGYSVSREKKESFPLTVTSAQKNPTAFYLCASSIGTSGQETQYFGPGTRLLVL.

V gene TRBV6-5 combines with J gene TRBJ2-1, with D possibly being TRBD2 (5 bases). The CDR3 runs 11 residues. Deletions cut 7 bases from V and 8 bases from J, with 9 bases between. Per germline, CDR1 MNHEY and CDR2 SVGAGI. CDR3 DNA: TGTGCCAGCAAGATGAGGGATGAGCAGTTCTTC. Protein: CASKMRDEQFF.

The chain links TRBV5-1 to TRBJ1-5; 12 bases align to TRBD1. V dropped 8 bases and J dropped 10; count of bases not matched to a gene: 7. This CDR3 is 13 amino acids long. CDR1 SGHRS and CDR2 YFSETQ come from the germline V gene. CDR3 coding DNA: TGCGCCAGTTCCGGGACAGGGGGCCCTCCCCAGCATTTT. It encodes CASSGTGGPPQHF.

This CDR3 reads CASSLAHTNTEAFF. CDR3 coding DNA: TGTGCCAGCAGCTTAGCGCACACGAACACTGAAGCTTTCTTT. The rearrangement uses TRBV7-9 and TRBJ1-1, with D unresolved. The V end was cut by 0 bases, the J end by 1 base, with 6 bases between. The CDR3 covers 14 residues. Germline V CDR1 and CDR2: SEHNR, FQNEAQ (reference sequence). The variable domain in full, with the rest retrieved from reference TRBV7-9 and TRBJ1-1, is DTGVSQNPRHKITKRGQNVTFRCDPISEHNRLYWYRQTLGQGPEFLTYFQNEAQLEKSRLLSDRFSAERPKGSFSTLEIQRTEQGDSAMYLCASSLAHTNTEAFFGQGTRLTVV.

This chain connects TRBV5-1 to TRBJ2-3, with 9 bases identical to TRBD2. V was pared by 0 bases and J by 2 bases, with 7 bases of the junction left unmatched. Germline loops: CDR1 SGHRS, CDR2 YFSETQ. The CDR3 extends over 17 amino acids. The CDR3, as DNA: TGCGCCAGCAGCTTGGAGGGACTAGCCCCCTTCACAGATACGCAGTATTTT. Amino acids: CASSLEGLAPFTDTQYF.

This clone was seen only once. The chain employs TRBV12-3 or TRBV12-4 and TRBJ2-6; D is possibly TRBD2 (6 bases). The CDR3 totals 13 residues. Trimming left V 8 bases short and J 2 bases short, with 7 bases between. CDR3 region: CASSGAGANVLTF. The CDR3, as DNA: TGTGCCAGCTCGGGGGCTGGGGCCAACGTCCTGACTTTC.

The rearrangement joins TRBV18 to TRBJ1-2; maybe TRBD1 (5 bases). Looked up from germline, CDR1 is KGHSH and CDR2 is LQKENI. This CDR3 contains 13 residues. V lost 5 bases and J 2 bases, leaving 9 bases between the germline ends. CDR3 sequence: CASSMTENYGYTF. CDR3 in DNA: TGTGCCAGCTCAATGACAGAGAACTATGGCTACACCTTC.

This chain joins TRBV28 and TRBJ1-2, with D tentatively TRBD1 (6 bases). This CDR3 spans 13 amino acids. Trimming cost V 3 bases and J 5 bases, with 10 bases left between them. Germline loops: CDR1 MDHEN, CDR2 SYDVKM. In nucleotides, the CDR3 is TGTGCCAGCAGTTTCGGACAGAGGTATGGCTACACCTTC. Translating gives CASSFGQRYGYTF.

The rearrangement joins TRBV6-1 to TRBJ1-5; 8 nucleotides align to TRBD1. The CDR3 has 18 amino acids. With V trimmed by 1 base and J by 2 bases, 10 bases remained unmatched. The germline gives CDR1 MNHNS, CDR2 SASEGT. The CDR3 region is CASSEEGGTGLRNQPQHF. As DNA, the CDR3 is TGTGCCAGCAGTGAAGAGGGGGGGACAGGCCTCCGCAATCAGCCCCAGCATTTT.

The V and J genes are TRBV10-3 and TRBJ2-5, with D possibly matching TRBD2 (5 bases). Germline V lookup: CDR1 ENHRY, CDR2 SYGVKD. The germline V and J ends were trimmed by 4 bases and 5 bases, with 8 bases remaining between them. The CDR3 runs to 12 residues. CDR3 region: CAISGTGETQYF. In DNA, the CDR3 is TGTGCCATCAGTGGTACGGGGGAGACCCAGTACTTC.

This clone was counted ten times or more. This sample includes further DNA sequences coding for the same CDR3. The chain combines TRBV11-2 with TRBJ2-7, with D perhaps TRBD2 (7 bases). The germline V gene encodes CDR1 SGHAT and CDR2 FQNNGV. This CDR3 has 14 amino acids. V gave up 1 base and J gave up 3 bases, with 10 bases separating them. The CDR3 loop is CASSLGGGSYEQYF. CDR3 coding DNA: TGTGCCAGCAGCTTAGGGGGGGGCAGCTACGAGCAGTACTTC.

This clone was counted only a few times. CDR3 sequence: CASSSGVREQFF. CDR3 coding DNA: TGTGCCAGCAGCTCAGGGGTCCGGGAGCAGTTCTTC. V usage is TRBV11-2 and J usage is TRBJ2-1; tentatively, D is TRBD1 (6 bases). Per the germline V gene, CDR1 is SGHAT and CDR2 is FQNNGV. The V end lost 4 bases, the J end lost 10 bases, and 11 bases lay between the germline ends. The CDR3 totals 12 residues.

This clone has more than one count but fewer than ten. The CDR3 DNA is TGTGCCAGCAGCTTAGACAGCGGTCGTATCGGGGAGCTGTTTTTT. Protein: CASSLDSGRIGELFF. The rearrangement uses TRBV7-2 and TRBJ2-2, with TRBD2 as a possible D gene (5 bases). This CDR3 contains 15 residues. V was trimmed by 1 base and J by 7 bases, leaving 13 bases between them. In germline, CDR1 is SGHTA, CDR2 FQGNSA.

The chain combines TRBV19 with TRBJ1-1; 8 bases are shared with TRBD1. Germline CDR1 is LNHDA and CDR2 is SQIVND (reference sequence). This CDR3 spans 14 amino acids. Trimming at V came to 6 bases and at J to 6 bases, leaving 9 bases not matched to a gene. In DNA form, the CDR3 reads TGTGCCAGTAGGCTACTGGACAGGGCCCCTGAAGCTTTCTTT. This gives the protein CASRLLDRAPEAFF.

The rearrangement uses TRBV12-3 or TRBV12-4 and TRBJ1-3; 8 bases line up with TRBD1. V dropped 3 bases and J dropped 8; count of bases not matched to a gene: 3. This CDR3 is built from 13 residues. CDR3 bases: TGTGCCAGCAGTTTTTACAGGGGGGACACCATATATTTT. This gives the protein CASSFYRGDTIYF.

The gene calls are TRBV4-3 and TRBJ1-6, with 9 bases matching TRBD1. The ends lost 3 bases at V and 7 bases at J; junction bases unmatched: 7. This CDR3 has 16 amino acids. Germline V CDR1 and CDR2: LGHNA, YSLEER. The CDR3 loop reads CASSQTQGARNSPLHF. The CDR3 nucleotides read TGCGCCAGCAGCCAGACACAGGGGGCGAGGAATTCACCCCTCCACTTT.

The chain links TRBV18 to TRBJ2-7; TRBD1 aligns across 7 bases. Germline CDR1 is KGHSH and CDR2 is LQKENI. V shed 3 bases and J 7 bases; nucleotides not matched to a gene: 6. This CDR3 has 13 residues. CDR3 region: CASSPEGAGEQYF. In DNA form, the CDR3 reads TGTGCCAGCTCACCTGAGGGGGCCGGAGAGCAGTACTTC.

The chain recombines TRBV7-2 with TRBJ1-5; weak D call: TRBD1 (6 bases). The germline V gene has CDR1 SGHTA and CDR2 FQGNSA. V was shortened by 4 bases and J by 7 bases, with 17 bases between the two germline ends. This CDR3 has 15 amino acids. The CDR3 here is CASSSGQTYGQPQHF. Here the CDR3 DNA reads TGTGCCAGCAGCTCTGGACAGACCTACGGACAGCCCCAGCATTTT.

V usage is TRBV6-6 and J usage is TRBJ2-1, with D possibly matching TRBD1 (5 bases). V lost 4 bases and J lost 3, with 13 bases in between. The V gene's germline CDR1 is MNHNY and CDR2 SVGAGI (reference sequence). The CDR3 has 15 residues. CDR3 residues: CASSSGQGLYNEQFF. The CDR3 DNA follows: TGTGCCAGCAGTTCCGGTCAGGGCCTCTACAATGAGCAGTTCTTC.

This chain connects TRBV4-2 to TRBJ1-4; D is unclear. From germline, CDR1 is LGHNA and CDR2 YNFKEQ. The V and J ends lost 0 bases and 6 bases respectively, with 14 bases between them. This CDR3 region has 16 residues. The CDR3 DNA is TGTGCCAGCAGCCAAGATTTACTGGGAGTGGATGAAAAACTGTTTTTT. It encodes CASSQDLLGVDEKLFF.

The chain carries TRBV5-1 and TRBJ1-1, with TRBD1 matching over 8 bases. Per germline, CDR1 SGHRS and CDR2 YFSETQ. CDR3 size: 15 residues. The V segment lost 2 bases and the J segment 4 bases; nucleotides outside the gene matches: 7. The CDR3 DNA follows: TGCGCCAGCAGCTTTTCGACAGGGGAGGCCACTGAAGCTTTCTTT. Encoded protein: CASSFSTGEATEAFF.